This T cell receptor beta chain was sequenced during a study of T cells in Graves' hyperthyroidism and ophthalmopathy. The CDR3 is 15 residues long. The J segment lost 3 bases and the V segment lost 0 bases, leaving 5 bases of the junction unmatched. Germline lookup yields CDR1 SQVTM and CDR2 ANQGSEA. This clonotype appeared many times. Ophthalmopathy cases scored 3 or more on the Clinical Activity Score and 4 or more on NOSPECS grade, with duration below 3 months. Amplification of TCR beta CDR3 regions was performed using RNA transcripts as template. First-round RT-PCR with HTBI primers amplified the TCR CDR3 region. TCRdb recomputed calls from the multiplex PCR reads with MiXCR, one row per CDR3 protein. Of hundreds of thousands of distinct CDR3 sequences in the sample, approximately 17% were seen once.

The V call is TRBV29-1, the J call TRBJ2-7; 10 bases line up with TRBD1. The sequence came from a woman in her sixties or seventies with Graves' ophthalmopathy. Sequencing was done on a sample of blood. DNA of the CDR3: TGCAGCGTTGAAGACCCGGGACAGGGGTACTACGAGCAGTACTTC. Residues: CSVEDPGQGYYEQYF.